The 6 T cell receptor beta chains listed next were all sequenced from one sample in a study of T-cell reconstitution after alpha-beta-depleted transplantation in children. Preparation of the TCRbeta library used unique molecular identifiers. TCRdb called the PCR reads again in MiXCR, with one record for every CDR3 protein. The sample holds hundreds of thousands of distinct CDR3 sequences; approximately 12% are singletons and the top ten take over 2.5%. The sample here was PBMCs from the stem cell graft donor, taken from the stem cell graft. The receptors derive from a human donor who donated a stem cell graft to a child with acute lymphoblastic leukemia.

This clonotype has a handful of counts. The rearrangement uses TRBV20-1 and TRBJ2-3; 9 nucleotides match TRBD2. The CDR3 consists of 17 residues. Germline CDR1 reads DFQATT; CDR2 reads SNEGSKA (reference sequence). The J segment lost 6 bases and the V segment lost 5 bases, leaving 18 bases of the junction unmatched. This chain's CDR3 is CSAENLTGLAPHDTQYF. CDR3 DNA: TGCAGTGCTGAGAACTTAACGGGACTAGCACCCCACGATACGCAGTATTTT.

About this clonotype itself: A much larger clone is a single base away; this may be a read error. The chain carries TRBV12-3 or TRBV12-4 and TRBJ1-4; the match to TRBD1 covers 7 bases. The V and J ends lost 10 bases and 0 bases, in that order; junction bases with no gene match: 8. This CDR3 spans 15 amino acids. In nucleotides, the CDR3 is TGTGCCAACAGAAGCCAGGGGGCAACTAATGAAAAACTGTTTTTT. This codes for CANRSQGATNEKLFF.

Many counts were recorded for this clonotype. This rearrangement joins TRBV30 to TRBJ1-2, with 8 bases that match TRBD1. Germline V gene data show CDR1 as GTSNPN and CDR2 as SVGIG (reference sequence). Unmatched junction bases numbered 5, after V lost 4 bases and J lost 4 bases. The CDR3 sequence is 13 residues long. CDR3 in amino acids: CAWIGTGIYGYTF. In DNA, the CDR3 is TGTGCCTGGATCGGGACAGGTATCTATGGCTACACCTTC.

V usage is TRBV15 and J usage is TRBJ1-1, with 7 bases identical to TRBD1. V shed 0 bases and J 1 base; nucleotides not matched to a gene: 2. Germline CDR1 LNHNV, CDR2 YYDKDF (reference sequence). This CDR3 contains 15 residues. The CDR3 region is CATSRDSGGNTEAFF. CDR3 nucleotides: TGTGCCACCAGCAGAGATTCAGGGGGGAACACTGAAGCTTTCTTT. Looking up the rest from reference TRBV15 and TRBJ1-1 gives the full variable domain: DAMVIQNPRYQVTQFGKPVTLSCSQTLNHNVMYWYQQKSSQAPKLLFHYYDKDFNNEADTPDNFQSRRPNTSFCFLDIRSPGLGDTAMYLCATSRDSGGNTEAFFGQGTRLTVV.

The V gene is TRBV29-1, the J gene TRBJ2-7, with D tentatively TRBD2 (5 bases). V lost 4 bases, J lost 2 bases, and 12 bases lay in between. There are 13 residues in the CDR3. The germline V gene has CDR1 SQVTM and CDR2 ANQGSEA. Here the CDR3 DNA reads TGCAGCGTTGTCCGGGGAGACACCTACGAGCAGTACTTC. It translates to CSVVRGDTYEQYF.

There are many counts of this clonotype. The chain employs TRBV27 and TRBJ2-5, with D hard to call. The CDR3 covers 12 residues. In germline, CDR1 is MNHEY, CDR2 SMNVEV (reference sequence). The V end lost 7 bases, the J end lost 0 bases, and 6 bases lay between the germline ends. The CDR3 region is CASTPYQETQYF. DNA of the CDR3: TGTGCCAGCACCCCGTACCAAGAGACCCAGTACTTC.